The rows below give T cell receptor beta chains drawn from one sample of a study of radiation and T cells in renal cell carcinoma. Assay: immunoSEQ multiplex PCR; the TCRdb copy retains only in-frame clones and omits some. The data show about 49,000 clones, with roughly 80% seen just once and 25% to 35% held by the top ten. The sample here was blood, taken from a patient whose treatment included radiotherapy and nephrectomy. Receptor source: a woman aged 70-85 years with renal cell carcinoma. The CDR3 runs from the conserved cysteine through the conserved F or W. D genes are given only for firm matches. Only some rows state a clone size, as once, few, many or a class for expanded clones.

cdr3_aa	cdr3_nt	cdr3_length	j_call	clone_size	v_call	d_call
CASTPSFYEQYF	TGCGCCAGCACCCCATCATTTTACGAGCAGTACTTC	12	TRBJ2-7	many	TRBV23-1	.
CASSFTGTGPNEQYF	TGTGCCAGCAGCTTTACCGGGACAGGGCCCAACGAGCAGTACTTC	15	TRBJ2-7	few	TRBV5-4	TRBD1
CSARDIYEQYF	TGCAGTGCTAGGGACATCTACGAGCAGTACTTC	11	TRBJ2-7	once	TRBV20-1	.
CASSQGLGSGKTQYF	TGTGCCAGCAGTCAGGGGCTCGGTTCGGGAAAGACCCAGTACTTC	15	TRBJ2-5	.	TRBV6-5	.
CASSISQGYEQYF	TGTGCCAGTAGTATCTCACAGGGGTACGAGCAGTACTTC	13	TRBJ2-7	.	TRBV19	TRBD1
CASSLGPLGGGYQETQYF	TGTGCCAGCAGCTTAGGACCGTTAGGGGGAGGATACCAAGAGACCCAGTACTTC	18	TRBJ2-5	.	TRBV5-5	.
CASSIGGNQPQHF	TGTGCCAGTAGTATTGGGGGGAATCAGCCCCAGCATTTT	13	TRBJ1-5	.	TRBV19	.
CASSAVLDSYEQYF	TGTGCCAGTAGCGCCGTTTTAGATTCCTACGAGCAGTACTTC	14	TRBJ2-7	few	TRBV19	.
CASSESPGDTEAFF	TGCGCCAGCAGTGAGTCACCAGGGGACACTGAAGCTTTCTTT	14	TRBJ1-1	once	TRBV10-2	.
CASRGQETQYF	TGCGCCAGCAGAGGCCAAGAGACCCAGTACTTC	11	TRBJ2-5	.	TRBV5-1	.
CASSYGTGINTGELFF	TGTGCCAGCAGTTACGGGACGGGAATAAACACCGGGGAGCTGTTTTTT	16	TRBJ2-2	.	TRBV6-5	.
CASSLGQGINEKLFF	TGTGCCAGCTCGCTCGGACAGGGGATTAATGAAAAACTGTTTTTT	15	TRBJ1-4	.	TRBV18	TRBD1
CASSGRGGVIYEQYF	TGTGCCAGCAGCGGCCGGGGGGGAGTAATATACGAGCAGTACTTC	15	TRBJ2-7	.	TRBV7-8	TRBD2
CASSLVPTLTDTQYF	TGCGCCAGCAGCTTGGTCCCTACACTCACAGATACGCAGTATTTT	15	TRBJ2-3	.	TRBV5-1	.
CASSQLDRVGNIQYF	TGTGCCAGCAGCCAATTAGACAGGGTAGGGAACATTCAGTACTTC	15	TRBJ2-4	.	TRBV7-9	TRBD1
CASSEPSGVSYEQYF	TGTGCCAGCAGTGAACCTAGCGGGGTCTCCTACGAGCAGTACTTC	15	TRBJ2-7	.	TRBV6-1	TRBD2
CAGDRARIGYTF	TGTGCCGGGGACAGGGCGCGTATCGGCTACACCTTC	12	TRBJ1-2	.	TRBV30	TRBD1
CASRGWRGTDTQYF	TGTGCCAGTCGTGGTTGGAGGGGCACAGATACGCAGTATTTT	14	TRBJ2-3	.	TRBV7-9	.
CSARDLSTQYF	TGCAGTGCCAGGGACTTGAGTACGCAGTATTTT	11	TRBJ2-3	.	TRBV20-1	.
CASSFRDGSNEKLFF	TGTGCCAGCAGCTTCCGGGACGGATCTAATGAAAAACTGTTTTTT	15	TRBJ1-4	.	TRBV7-9	.
CASSARSLAGYGYTF	TGCGCCAGCAGCGCACGGAGTCTTGCGGGCTATGGCTACACCTTC	15	TRBJ1-2	.	TRBV23-1	.
CASSLRDLRSSYNSPLHF	TGTGCCAGCAGCTTAAGAGACCTTAGAAGCTCCTATAATTCACCCCTCCACTTT	18	TRBJ1-6	.	TRBV11-2	.
CAINGQASNYGYTF	TGTGCCATCAACGGACAAGCCTCTAACTATGGCTACACCTTC	14	TRBJ1-2	.	TRBV10-3	.
CASSPWAQRNEKLFF	TGTGCCAGCAGTCCATGGGCCCAGAGGAATGAAAAACTGTTTTTT	15	TRBJ1-4	.	TRBV27	.
CASSPGTGGSYEQYF	TGCGCCAGCAGCCCCGGGACAGGGGGCTCCTACGAGCAGTACTTC	15	TRBJ2-7	.	TRBV5-1	TRBD1
CASSHVGQPQHF	TGTGCCAGCAGCCACGTGGGTCAGCCCCAGCATTTT	12	TRBJ1-5	.	TRBV7-2	.
CASSYALAGGGTDTQYF	TGTGCCAGCAGCTACGCCCTAGCGGGAGGGGGCACAGATACGCAGTATTTT	17	TRBJ2-3	.	TRBV5-4	TRBD2
CASSPSGTGTGELFF	TGTGCCAGCAGCCCCTCTGGGACGGGGACCGGGGAGCTGTTTTTT	15	TRBJ2-2	once	TRBV6-5	.
CASSPSTDTQYF	TGTGCCAGCTCACCAAGCACAGATACGCAGTATTTT	12	TRBJ2-3	.	TRBV18	.
CASSPRRTGELFF	TGTGCCAGCAGCCCCCGCCGGACCGGGGAGCTGTTTTTT	13	TRBJ2-2	.	TRBV9	.
CASSGGGYQETQYF	TGTGCCAGCAGCGGGGGTGGGTACCAAGAGACCCAGTACTTC	14	TRBJ2-5	.	TRBV7-6	.
CASIMTETQYF	TGTGCCAGCATTATGACAGAGACCCAGTACTTC	11	TRBJ2-5	.	TRBV2	.
CASSLGRGKETQYF	TGTGCCAGCAGCTTAGGCAGGGGGAAAGAGACCCAGTACTTC	14	TRBJ2-5	.	TRBV7-9	TRBD1
CASSIRRGLPRGNEQFF	TGTGCCAGCAGCATAAGGCGGGGACTTCCCAGGGGGAATGAGCAGTTCTTC	17	TRBJ2-1	.	TRBV11-2	.
CAWSGQGTYEQYF	TGTGCCTGGAGCGGGCAGGGGACCTACGAGCAGTACTTC	13	TRBJ2-7	once	TRBV30	.
CASSPMDRSGEKLFF	TGCGCCAGCAGCCCTATGGACAGGAGTGGTGAAAAACTGTTTTTT	15	TRBJ1-4	few	TRBV4-1	TRBD1
CASSTGLTSYEQYF	TGTGCCAGCAGCACCGGGTTAACCTCCTACGAGCAGTACTTC	14	TRBJ2-7	.	TRBV6-6	.
CASSLRTGWGQPQHF	TGTGCCAGCAGCCTACGGACCGGGTGGGGCCAGCCCCAGCATTTT	15	TRBJ1-5	few	TRBV11-2	.
CASSARQDYNEKLFF	TGTGCCAGCAGTGCTCGACAGGACTATAATGAAAAACTGTTTTTT	15	TRBJ1-4	.	TRBV2	.
CASSNGGGQPQHF	TGTGCCAGCAGCAATGGAGGGGGCCAGCCCCAGCATTTT	13	TRBJ1-5	.	TRBV21-1	.
CASSLLLSGANVLTF	TGTGCCAGCAGCTTACTCCTCTCTGGGGCCAACGTCCTGACTTTC	15	TRBJ2-6	.	TRBV7-2	.